The source of this T cell receptor (beta chain) is a study of blood T cell repertoires in COVID-19 (dated by TCRdb to the early 2020s). General notes on the study: Samples covering the acute and convalescent phases of COVID-19 were provided by collaborators in the United States, Italy and Spain. The material from the prospective study consisted of cDNA or gDNA derived from T cells, B-cell-depleted T cells, or PBMCs. Nearly every sample came with metadata listing a de-identified subject ID, COVID-19 status, age in years and sex. The samples were drawn from two sources: the first 160 participants of the ongoing ImmuneRACE study, and fewer than 1,500 subjects contributed by 6 global collaborators. Where available, HLA class I and class II types were taken from metadata supplied by the sample provider and were not determined by assay-based typing. Deeply sampled blood TCRbeta repertoires from subjects exposed to, actively infected with, or recovered from COVID-19 were included in the dataset. The repertoires were released in a freely available public database intended as a resource for research on the immune response to SARS-CoV-2.

As to this clone: No antigen is known for it. It has no much larger one-base neighbor in the sample; base qualities were not kept.

Overall study results and their limits: The quantity of clinical and demographic metadata differed by source and by participant and was supplied without curation.

Trimming removed 4 bases from V and 2 bases from J; the gene matches leave 5 bases unexplained. From its cysteine to its phenylalanine, the CDR3 spans 14 amino acids. Of the read, only the CDR3 DNA is kept; its 42 bases are in frame from base 1. The germline V gene (reference sequence) sets CDR1 to GTSNPN and CDR2 to SVGIG. TCRbeta CDR3 regions were amplified from genomic DNA by means of the immunoSEQ Assay, a bias-controlled multiplex PCR. In the source study's methods: The number of nucleated cells in each sample was estimated from the amplification of reference gene primers within the assay. To quantify the absolute abundance of each unique TCRbeta CDR3 rearrangement, sequence reads were collapsed and filtered. Productive Simpson clonality was computed per sample as the square root of Simpson's diversity index over productive rearrangements. TCRdb mirrors the immuneACCESS table, restricted to in-frame sequences. Some clones are absent from its copies; in checked studies, under half trace to an unresolved V gene, and the reason for the others is unknown. For V, J and clone size, that table is used; D and trimming come from the DNA. Counted in this sample were roughly 53,000 clones; approximately 84% of them appeared once. Of the sample, under 20% is held by the ten largest clones.

Whole blood was collected in K2EDTA tubes by collaborating institutions according to the institutions' own protocols. For TCRbeta analysis, collaborators shipped samples as frozen whole blood, isolated PBMCs, or DNA extracted from either of those sample types. This receptor was obtained from an older man with active COVID-19. The material sequenced was peripheral blood. The rearranged segments are TRBV30 and TRBJ2-3, with TRBD2 matching 8 junction bases. The sequence in DNA is TGTGCCTGGACTCGGGAGGGGCTCACAGATACGCAGTATTTT. Its translation reads: CAWTREGLTDTQYF.